This T cell receptor (beta chain) was retrieved from a study of regulatory T cells in long-lasting Graves disease. Study-level results: Persistent Graves' patients possessed reduced TCR diversity relative to recently diagnosed ones. Accuracy was possibly reduced by small sample size.

Documented time point: newly diagnosed GD, antithyroid drugs for less than 3 months. The TCR library was made from RNA extracted from PBMCs. This clonotype was seen ten or more times. As yet, its antigen is unknown. In germline, CDR1 is MDHEN, CDR2 SYDVKM. After removal of 2 bases from V and 6 bases from J, the junction contained 5 bases not matched to a gene. This CDR3 has 15 residues. TCR beta libraries were built with iRepertoire HTBI primers and Arm-PCR of CDR3 regions. Original data processing: Among the samples, roughly 65 TRBV and some 15 TRBJ segments were identified. TCRdb redid the calling of the multiplex PCR reads with MiXCR, one entry per CDR3 protein. The V and J calls were not made by the authors but by TCRdb's processing. This table has approximately 490,000 distinct CDR3 sequences, about 16% appearing once. These data were also reused for a study on T cells in Graves' hyperthyroidism and ophthalmopathy. That source notes: Appearing also in blood were most of the thyroid clonotypes expanded above 0.001.

The starting material was peripheral blood mononuclear cells (PBMCs), obtained at new diagnosis, from a patient treated with antithyroid drugs. The chain is built from TRBV28 and TRBJ1-1; 11 nucleotides agree with TRBD1. This TCR was recovered from a man aged 40-50 years with Graves disease. The CDR3 loop is CASSLTDRGRAEAFF. The CDR3 coding sequence is TGTGCCAGCAGTTTAACGGACAGGGGGCGGGCTGAAGCTTTCTTT.